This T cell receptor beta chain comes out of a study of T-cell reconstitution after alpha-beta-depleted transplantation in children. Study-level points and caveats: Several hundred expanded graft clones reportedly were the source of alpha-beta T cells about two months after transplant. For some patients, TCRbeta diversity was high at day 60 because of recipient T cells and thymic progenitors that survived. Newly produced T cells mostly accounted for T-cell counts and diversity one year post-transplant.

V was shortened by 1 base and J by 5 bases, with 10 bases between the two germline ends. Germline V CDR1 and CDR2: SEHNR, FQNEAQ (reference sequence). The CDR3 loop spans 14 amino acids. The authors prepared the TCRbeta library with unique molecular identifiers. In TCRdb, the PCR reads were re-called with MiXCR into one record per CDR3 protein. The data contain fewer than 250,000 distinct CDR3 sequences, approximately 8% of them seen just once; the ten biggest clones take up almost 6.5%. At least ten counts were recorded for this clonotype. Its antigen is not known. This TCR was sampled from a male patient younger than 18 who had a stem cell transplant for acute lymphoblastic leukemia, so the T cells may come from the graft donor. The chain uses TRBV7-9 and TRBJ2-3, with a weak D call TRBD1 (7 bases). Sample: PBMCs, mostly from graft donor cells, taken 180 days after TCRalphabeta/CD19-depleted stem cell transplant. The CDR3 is CASSLGQGGDTQYF. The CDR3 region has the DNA TGTGCCAGCAGCTTAGGCCAGGGGGGAGATACGCAGTATTTT.